This TCR beta chain stems from a study of CD8 T cells in Susac syndrome. Fulfillment of recently defined diagnostic criteria for definite or probable disease was shown by the patients with Susac syndrome. Random hexamers were used to reverse transcribe an amount of roughly 0.45 to 1 ug RNA. An immunoSEQ multiplex PCR generated amplified TCR beta CDR3 products spanning 54 Vbeta and 13 Jbeta. Each CDR3 protein is one row after TCRdb ran MiXCR on the immunoSEQ multiplex PCR reads. This table has hundreds of thousands of distinct CDR3 sequences, 90% to 97% appearing once. This CDR3 comprises 13 residues. Germline values: CDR1 SGHRS, CDR2 YFSETQ. Trimming shortened V by 1 base and J by 5 bases, and 7 bases separated the two germline ends.

Sequencing was done on a sample of CD4+ T cells from PBMCs. The sequence derives from a human donor with Susac syndrome. J is TRBJ1-5 and V is TRBV5-1; D remains unclear. The DNA for the CDR3 is TGCGCCAGCAGCTTGTCATGGGATCAGCCCCAGCATTTT. It specifies CASSLSWDQPQHF.